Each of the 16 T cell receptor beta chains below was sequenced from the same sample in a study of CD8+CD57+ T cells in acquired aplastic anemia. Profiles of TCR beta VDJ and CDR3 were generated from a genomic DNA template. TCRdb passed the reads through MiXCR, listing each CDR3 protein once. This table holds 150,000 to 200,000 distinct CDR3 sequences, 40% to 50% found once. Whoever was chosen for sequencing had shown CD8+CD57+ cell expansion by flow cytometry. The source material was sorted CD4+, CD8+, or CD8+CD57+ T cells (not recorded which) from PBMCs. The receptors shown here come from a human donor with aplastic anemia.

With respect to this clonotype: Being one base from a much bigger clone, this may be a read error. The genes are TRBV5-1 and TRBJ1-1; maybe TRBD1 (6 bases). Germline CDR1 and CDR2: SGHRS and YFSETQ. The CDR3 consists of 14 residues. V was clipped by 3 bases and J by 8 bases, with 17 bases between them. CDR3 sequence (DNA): TGCGCCAGCAGCTCAGAGTGGGACGGGACAGAAGCTTTCTTT. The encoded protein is CASSSEWDGTEAFF.

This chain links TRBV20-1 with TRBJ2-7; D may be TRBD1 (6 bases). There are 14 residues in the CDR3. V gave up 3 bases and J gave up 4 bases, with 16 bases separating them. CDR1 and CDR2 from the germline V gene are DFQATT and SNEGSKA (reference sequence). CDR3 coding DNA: TGCAGTGCTAGTGTTGGACAGTTCTGGTACGAGCAGTACTTC. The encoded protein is CSASVGQFWYEQYF.

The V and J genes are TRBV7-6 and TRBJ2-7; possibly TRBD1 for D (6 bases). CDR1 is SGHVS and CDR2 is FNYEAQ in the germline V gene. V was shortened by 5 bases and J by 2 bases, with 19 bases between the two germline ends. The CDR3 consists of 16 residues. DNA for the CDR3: TGTGCCAGCAGCGCGCCGGGGACATCTAGTCCCTACGAGCAGTACTTC. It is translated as CASSAPGTSSPYEQYF.

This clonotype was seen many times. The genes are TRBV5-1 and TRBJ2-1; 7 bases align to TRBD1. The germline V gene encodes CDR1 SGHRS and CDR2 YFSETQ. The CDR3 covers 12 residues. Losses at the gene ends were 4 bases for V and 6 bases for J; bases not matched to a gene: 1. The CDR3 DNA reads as TGCGCCAGCAGCCAGGGGGTCAATGAGCAGTTCTTC. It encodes CASSQGVNEQFF.

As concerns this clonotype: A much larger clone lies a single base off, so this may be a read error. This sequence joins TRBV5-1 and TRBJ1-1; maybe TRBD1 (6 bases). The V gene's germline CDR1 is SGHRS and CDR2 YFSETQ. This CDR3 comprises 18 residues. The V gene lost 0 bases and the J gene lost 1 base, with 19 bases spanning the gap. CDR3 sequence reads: CASSLDSDRPTPNTEAFF. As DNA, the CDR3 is TGCGCCAGCAGCTTGGATTCGGACAGACCGACACCGAACACTGAAGCTTTCTTT.

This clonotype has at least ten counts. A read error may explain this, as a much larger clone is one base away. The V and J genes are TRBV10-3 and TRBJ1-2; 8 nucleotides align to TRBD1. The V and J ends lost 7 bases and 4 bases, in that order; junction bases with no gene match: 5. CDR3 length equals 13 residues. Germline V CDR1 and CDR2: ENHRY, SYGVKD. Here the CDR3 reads CAITRDRPYGYTF. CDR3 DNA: TGTGCCATCACCCGGGACAGGCCCTATGGCTACACCTTC.

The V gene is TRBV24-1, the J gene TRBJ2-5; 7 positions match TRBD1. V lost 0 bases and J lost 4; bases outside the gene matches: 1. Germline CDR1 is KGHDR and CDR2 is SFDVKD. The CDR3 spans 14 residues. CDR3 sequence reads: CATSDLNRGETQYF. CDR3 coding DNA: TGTGCCACCAGTGATTTGAACAGGGGAGAGACCCAGTACTTC.

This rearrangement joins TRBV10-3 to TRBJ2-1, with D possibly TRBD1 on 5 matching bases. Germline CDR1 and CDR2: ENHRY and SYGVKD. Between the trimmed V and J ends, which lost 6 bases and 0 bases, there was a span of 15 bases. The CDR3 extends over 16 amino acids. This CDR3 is CAIRTQQASSYNEQFF. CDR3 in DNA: TGTGCCATCAGAACACAACAGGCATCCTCCTACAATGAGCAGTTCTTC.

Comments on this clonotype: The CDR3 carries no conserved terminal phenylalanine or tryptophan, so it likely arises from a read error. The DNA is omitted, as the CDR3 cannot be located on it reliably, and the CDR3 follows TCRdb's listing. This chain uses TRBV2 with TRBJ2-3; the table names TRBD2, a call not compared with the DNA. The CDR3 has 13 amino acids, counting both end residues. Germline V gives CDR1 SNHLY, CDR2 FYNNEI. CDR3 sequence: CASSVLGGTSGVQ.

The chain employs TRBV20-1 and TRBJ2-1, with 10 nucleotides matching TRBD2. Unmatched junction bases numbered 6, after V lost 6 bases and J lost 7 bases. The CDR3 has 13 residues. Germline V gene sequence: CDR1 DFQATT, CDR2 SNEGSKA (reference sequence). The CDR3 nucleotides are TGCAGTGCCCGGGGGACTAGCGTGAATGAGCAGTTCTTC. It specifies CSARGTSVNEQFF.

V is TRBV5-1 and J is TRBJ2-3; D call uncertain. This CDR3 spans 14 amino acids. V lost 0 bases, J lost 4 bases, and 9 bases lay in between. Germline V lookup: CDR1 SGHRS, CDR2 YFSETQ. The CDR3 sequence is CASSLGALADTQYF. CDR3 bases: TGCGCCAGCAGCTTGGGCGCCCTTGCAGATACGCAGTATTTT.

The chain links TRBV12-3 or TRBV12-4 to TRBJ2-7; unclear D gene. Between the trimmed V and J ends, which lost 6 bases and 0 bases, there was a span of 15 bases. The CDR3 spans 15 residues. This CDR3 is CASRGSPPASYEQYF. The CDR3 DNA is TGTGCCAGCAGAGGTAGCCCTCCCGCCTCCTACGAGCAGTACTTC.

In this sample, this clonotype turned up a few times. This CDR3 is CASSPPAGGNTIYF. CDR3 coding DNA: TGTGCCAGCAGTCCACCAGCAGGAGGAAACACCATATATTTT. This chain links TRBV2 with TRBJ1-3; no reliable D call. This CDR3 is 14 amino acids long. The V gene lost 5 bases and the J gene lost 4 bases, with 12 bases spanning the gap. The germline V gene encodes CDR1 SNHLY and CDR2 FYNNEI.

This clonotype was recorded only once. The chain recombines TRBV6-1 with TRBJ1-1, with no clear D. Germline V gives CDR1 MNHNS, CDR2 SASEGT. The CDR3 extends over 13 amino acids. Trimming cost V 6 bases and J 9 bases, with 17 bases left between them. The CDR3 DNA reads TGTGCCAGCAGGATTTCAGGACTCCTCAAAGCTTTCTTT. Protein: CASRISGLLKAFF.

In DNA form, the CDR3 reads TGCAGTGCAATTATACAGGGGGCGAGTAATGAGCAGTTCTTC. Encoded protein: CSAIIQGASNEQFF. The chain couples TRBV20-1 to TRBJ2-1, with TRBD1 matching 9 bases. CDR3 size: 14 residues. Trimming took 6 bases from V and 7 from J; bases not matched to a gene: 10. CDR1 is DFQATT, CDR2 SNEGSKA, per germline (reference sequence).

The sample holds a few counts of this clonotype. In nucleotides, the CDR3 is TGTGCCAGCAGCTTGGATCCGTCTGGAAACACCATATATTTT. Translated, it gives CASSLDPSGNTIYF. The chain carries TRBV5-4 and TRBJ1-3; D not resolved. This CDR3 is 14 amino acids long. Trimming shortened V by 0 bases and J by 1 base, and 5 bases separated the two germline ends. Germline values: CDR1 SGHNT, CDR2 YYREEE (reference sequence).